The sequence of this T cell receptor (beta chain) was determined in a study of T cell repertoires in cytomegalovirus infection. About the study: Public TCR beta signatures indicated both CMV infection and matching HLA type.

This clonotype came up many times. Its antigen is undetermined. A single record per CDR3 protein comes from TCRdb applying MiXCR to the reads. The sample lists about 140,000 distinct CDR3 sequences, roughly 6% occurring once. General study findings and limits: Pooled public TCR beta family frequency picked out CMV carriers with the relevant HLA. HLA-C-restricted CMV clonotypes gave the most frequent clonotype in two of eight donors.

Germline CDR1 MDHEN, CDR2 SYDVKM. The V end was cut by 1 base, the J end by 2 bases, with 14 bases between. CDR3 size: 16 residues. Sequencing was carried out using PBMCs. The TCR originated in a human donor in good health (CMV status not recorded). Some clones in this sample may be carry-over from other donors' samples. This chain joins TRBV28 and TRBJ2-5; a possible D gene is TRBD1 (5 bases). DNA of the CDR3: TGTGCCAGCAGTTTATTCGGCAGGGCCCAACAAGAGACCCAGTACTTC. Translating it yields CASSLFGRAQQETQYF.